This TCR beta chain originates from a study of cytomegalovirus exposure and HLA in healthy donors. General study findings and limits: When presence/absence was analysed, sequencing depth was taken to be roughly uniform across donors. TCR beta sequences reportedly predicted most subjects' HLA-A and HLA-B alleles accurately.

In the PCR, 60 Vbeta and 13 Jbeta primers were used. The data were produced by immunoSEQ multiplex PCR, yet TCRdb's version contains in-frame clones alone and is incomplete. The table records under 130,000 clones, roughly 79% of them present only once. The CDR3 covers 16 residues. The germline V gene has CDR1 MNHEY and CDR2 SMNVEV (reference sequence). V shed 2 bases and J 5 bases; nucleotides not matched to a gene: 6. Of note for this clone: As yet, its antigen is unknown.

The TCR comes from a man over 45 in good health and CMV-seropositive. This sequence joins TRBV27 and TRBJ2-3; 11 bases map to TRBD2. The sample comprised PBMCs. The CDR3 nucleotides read TGTGCCAGCAGTTTAGTGGGACTAGCGGAGAAAGATACGCAGTATTTT. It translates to CASSLVGLAEKDTQYF.